This T cell receptor (beta chain) was captured in a study of tumor-infiltrating lymphocytes in primary liver carcinoma. Study-wide background: Surgeons treated the primary liver carcinoma of the patients by surgical resection. Patients of both sexes were 30 to 69 years old. Whole-study findings and limits: Researchers did not compare CD4+ and CD8+ repertoires, as samples were bulk unsorted. With p = 0.039, the top-250-clone fraction in tumors significantly exceeded that in blood.

This clonotype was recorded at least ten times. The antigen remains undetermined. cDNA specific to TCR beta was made from 500 ng of total RNA, with a constant-region primer employed for priming. Generation of the TCR beta libraries relied on three nested multiplex PCR rounds using slightly modified ARM-PCR. Forward primers for TRBV1-TRBV30 and a C-beta reverse primer served the first two PCR rounds, at about 11 cycles each. One entry per CDR3 protein results from TCRdb running MiXCR on the multiplex PCR reads. The repertoire has 300,000 to 400,000 distinct CDR3 sequences, 60% to 80% of them found once; the top ten carry approximately 9%. The CDR3 consists of 17 residues. V dropped 2 bases and J dropped 1 base, with 15 bases sitting between them. Germline V CDR1 and CDR2: MNHNS, SASEGT. Unsorted whole blood served as the source of blood RNA, and germline DNA was extracted as well.

The clonotype was recovered from a man aged 40-55 years with primary liver carcinoma and hepatitis B virus infection. Sequencing was done on a sample of peripheral blood. The chain joins TRBV6-1 to TRBJ1-5, with D maybe TRBD1 (5 bases). CDR3 region: CASSELGGGWSNQPQHF. CDR3 nucleotide sequence: TGTGCCAGCAGTGAATTGGGGGGTGGTTGGAGCAATCAGCCCCAGCATTTT.